This passage covers 2 T cell receptor beta chains from one sample sequenced in a study of post-analysis software for immune sequencing data. Study-level results: Included in a set of roughly five TRBV segments more frequent in patients than controls were TRBV5-6, TRBV5-1 and TRBV20-1.

These receptors have no known antigen. Libraries were made from TCR beta cDNA, and they carried unique molecular identifiers. One entry per CDR3 protein results from TCRdb running MiXCR on the PCR reads. Among roughly 580,000 distinct CDR3 sequences, roughly 45% were seen once, and the ten largest hold around 1.7%. Source material: blood. These TCRs come from a girl aged 10 to 17 with multiple sclerosis.

The chain recombines TRBV5-1 with TRBJ2-4; D is perhaps TRBD2 (5 bases). CDR3 length: 16 amino acids. The V gene lost 0 bases and the J gene lost 0 bases, with 10 bases spanning the gap. Germline-derived CDR1 and CDR2 are SGHRS and YFSETQ. CDR3 nucleotide sequence: TGCGCCAGCAGCTTGGAGGCGGGTTTAGCCAAAAACATTCAGTACTTC. This encodes CASSLEAGLAKNIQYF.

This sequence joins TRBV10-3 and TRBJ2-5; no definite D call. Germline V gene data show CDR1 as ENHRY and CDR2 as SYGVKD. The CDR3 totals 12 residues. V lost 0 bases to trimming and J lost 5 bases, with 4 bases between them. The CDR3 region has the DNA TGTGCCATCAGTGAGTCGACGGAGACCCAGTACTTC. Its translation is CAISESTETQYF.